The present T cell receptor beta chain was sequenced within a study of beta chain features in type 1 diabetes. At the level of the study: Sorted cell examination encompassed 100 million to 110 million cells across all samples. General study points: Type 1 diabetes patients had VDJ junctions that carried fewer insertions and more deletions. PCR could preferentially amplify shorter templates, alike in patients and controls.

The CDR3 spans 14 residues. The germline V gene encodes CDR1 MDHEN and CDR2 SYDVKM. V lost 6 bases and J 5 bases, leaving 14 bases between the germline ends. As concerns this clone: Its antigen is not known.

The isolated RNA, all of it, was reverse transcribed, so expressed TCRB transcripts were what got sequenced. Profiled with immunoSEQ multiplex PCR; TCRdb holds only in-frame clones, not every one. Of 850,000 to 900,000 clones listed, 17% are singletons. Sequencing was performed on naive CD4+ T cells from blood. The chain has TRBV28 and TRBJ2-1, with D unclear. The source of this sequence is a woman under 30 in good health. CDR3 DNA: TGTGCCAGCAGCACCCCGGGTACTCACAATGAGCAGTTCTTC. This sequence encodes CASSTPGTHNEQFF.